These 20 T cell receptor beta chains came from one sample sequenced in a study of T-cell reconstitution after alpha-beta-depleted transplantation in children (TCRdb year 2016). The treatment or condition label, read with the paper, signifies: allogeneic hematopoietic cell transplantation with graft depleted of TCRalphabeta T cells and CD19 B cells. Libraries were built with PCR. The run used an Illumina HiSeq 2500. To normalize quantification of the TCRbeta repertoire, the TCR libraries were built with molecular barcoding that relied on unique molecular identifiers. The public reads were reprocessed in TCRdb via fastp at Q25 and MiXCR, keeping in-frame beta chains. Identical CDR3 proteins give one entry, which carries the most common genes and DNA. The sample records just over 950,000 distinct CDR3 sequences, 25% to 30% of which are singletons. The ten top clones hold roughly 30% of the sample. The sample was PBMCs, mostly from graft donor cells, taken 360 days after TCRalphabeta/CD19-depleted stem cell transplant. The receptor source for this set is a boy in the first two years of life who had a stem cell transplant for SCID, so the T cells may come from the graft donor.

This clonotype has only a few counts. This chain links TRBV20-1 with TRBJ1-1; D remains unclear. With 5 bases removed from V and 4 bases from J, the gap between germline ends came to 14 bases. CDR1 is DFQATT and CDR2 is SNEGSKA in the germline V gene (reference sequence). The CDR3 sequence is 13 residues long. The CDR3 protein is CSASGFGSTEAFF. The CDR3 bases are TGCAGTGCTTCGGGCTTCGGGAGCACTGAAGCTTTCTTT.

The chain has TRBV12-3 or TRBV12-4 and TRBJ2-3; weak D call: TRBD2 (7 bases). The germline V and J ends were trimmed by 5 bases and 6 bases, with 24 bases remaining between them. The CDR3 totals 17 residues. For the CDR3, the DNA is TGTGCCAGCAGTCCTCTAGGTTGGGGGGGCCTTGCCGATACGCAGTATTTT. Translated: CASSPLGWGGLADTQYF.

The chain combines TRBV12-3 or TRBV12-4 with TRBJ1-5, with no clear D. Trimming took off 2 bases at V and 3 bases at J, with 5 bases between the two ends. The CDR3 contains 13 residues. CDR3 bases: TGTGCCAGCAGTTTATCTACCAATCAGCCCCAGCATTTT. Translating gives CASSLSTNQPQHF.

This clonotype was detected only a few times. V gene TRBV2 combines with J gene TRBJ2-4; TRBD1 is a possible D gene (6 bases). The V and J ends lost 3 bases and 7 bases respectively, with 16 bases between them. There are 15 residues in the CDR3. Germline assignment: CDR1 SNHLY and CDR2 FYNNEI. CDR3 protein: CASSDGPGRGNIQYF. The CDR3 coding sequence is TGTGCCAGCAGTGACGGCCCCGGAAGGGGGAACATTCAGTACTTC.

The chain recombines TRBV7-8 with TRBJ2-7, with 8 nucleotides matching TRBD2. The V gene's germline CDR1 is SGHVS and CDR2 FQNEAQ. CDR3 length: 13 residues. Germline trimming cut 1 base from V and 6 bases from J; bases unmatched to any gene: 2. In DNA form, the CDR3 reads TGTGCCAGCAGCTTAGGGACTAGCCCCGAGCAGTACTTC. Its translation: CASSLGTSPEQYF. Variable domain in full (rest from reference TRBV7-8 and TRBJ2-7): GAGVSQSPRYKVAKRGQDVALRCDPISGHVSLFWYQQALGQGPEFLTYFQNEAQLDKSGLPSDRFFAERPEGSVSTLKIQRTQQEDSAVYLCASSLGTSPEQYFGPGTRLTVT.

This rearrangement joins TRBV12-3 or TRBV12-4 to TRBJ2-5; perhaps TRBD1 as D (6 bases). The V gene lost 3 bases and the J gene lost 1 base, with 12 bases spanning the gap. This CDR3 comprises 15 residues. The CDR3 sequence is CASSFRTAVQETQYF. The DNA of the CDR3 is TGTGCCAGCAGTTTCCGGACAGCCGTCCAAGAGACCCAGTACTTC.

This clonotype was counted a few times. The chain is built from TRBV20-1 and TRBJ2-5; 8 bases agree with TRBD1. Trimming cost V 3 bases and J 2 bases; bases outside gene matches: 5. Germline V gene sequence: CDR1 DFQATT, CDR2 SNEGSKA (reference sequence). The CDR3 extends over 14 amino acids. The CDR3 here is CSARDGQGQETQYF. DNA of the CDR3: TGCAGTGCTAGGGATGGACAGGGACAAGAGACCCAGTACTTC.

The V gene is TRBV12-3 or TRBV12-4, the J gene TRBJ2-7, with TRBD1 identical over 10 bases. The trim removed 5 bases at V and 5 bases at J, leaving 6 bases unmatched. This CDR3 comprises 14 residues. The CDR3 nucleotides are TGTGCCAGCAGTCCCGGGACAGGGGACCACGAGCAGTACTTC. Protein: CASSPGTGDHEQYF.

In this sample, this clonotype turned up a few times. The chain combines TRBV12-3 or TRBV12-4 with TRBJ1-5, with D unresolved. Trimming cost V 6 bases and J 2 bases, with 23 bases left between them. The CDR3 sequence is 18 residues long. The CDR3 is CASSQETWTYGGNQPQHF. For the CDR3, the DNA is TGTGCCAGCAGCCAAGAGACCTGGACTTATGGAGGCAATCAGCCCCAGCATTTT.

This clonotype was picked up a small number of times. The rearrangement links TRBV7-2 to TRBJ2-5; D remains unclear. The germline gives CDR1 SGHTA, CDR2 FQGNSA. The V and J ends lost 1 base and 3 bases respectively, with 6 bases between them. The CDR3 extends over 13 amino acids. The CDR3 DNA follows: TGTGCCAGCAGCTTAGGAGCCAAAGAGACCCAGTACTTC. Its translation is CASSLGAKETQYF.

The rearrangement uses TRBV5-5 and TRBJ2-5; possibly TRBD1 for D (6 bases). Between the trimmed V and J ends, which lost 1 base and 6 bases, there was a span of 22 bases. The CDR3 sequence is 17 residues long. The germline V gene has CDR1 SGHKS and CDR2 YYEKEE (reference sequence). This CDR3 reads CASSLSVADRYGQTQYF. Written as DNA, the CDR3 is TGTGCCAGCAGCTTGAGCGTGGCGGACAGATACGGGCAGACCCAGTACTTC.

The table lists this clonotype with a few counts. This CDR3 reads CASSEAPGAHTEAFF. The CDR3 DNA sequence: TGTGCCAGCAGTGAAGCGCCGGGGGCCCACACTGAAGCTTTCTTT. The V call is TRBV6-1, the J call TRBJ1-1; D might be TRBD1 (6 bases). The CDR3 totals 15 residues. Germline-derived CDR1 and CDR2 are MNHNS and SASEGT. V was cut by 0 bases and J by 3 bases, with 11 bases left in between.

This clonotype appeared a single time. The chain has TRBV21-1 and TRBJ2-7; the table assigns TRBD1, which was not confirmed against the DNA. TRBV21-1 is a pseudogene. This CDR3 spans 16 amino acids. The CDR3 is CASSNRTGEHVYEQYF. In DNA, the CDR3 is TGTGCCAGCAGCAATAGGACAGGAGAACACGTCTACGAGCAGTACTTC.

The chain joins TRBV12-3 or TRBV12-4 to TRBJ1-2; 7 bases map to TRBD1. The CDR3 spans 14 residues. With V trimmed by 6 bases and J by 4 bases, 8 bases remained unmatched. The CDR3: CASSLKGAPYGYTF. DNA for the CDR3: TGTGCCAGCAGCCTAAAGGGGGCCCCCTATGGCTACACCTTC.

The CDR3 DNA reads as TGCGCCAGCAGCCAAGATATGGCAGGTTCCCATCGGGGCTACACCTTC. Amino acids: CASSQDMAGSHRGYTF. This chain links TRBV4-1 with TRBJ1-2; D unclear. V lost 0 bases, J lost 8 bases, and 19 bases lay in between. CDR1 and CDR2 (germline): MGHRA, YSYEKL. This CDR3 has 16 amino acids.

The chain links TRBV27 to TRBJ2-1; the D gene could be TRBD1 or TRBD2 (5 bases each). V was pared by 8 bases and J by 10 bases, with 24 bases between. From germline, CDR1 is MNHEY and CDR2 SMNVEV (reference sequence). The CDR3 extends over 15 amino acids. This CDR3 is CASLGARGKKGEQFF. CDR3 nucleotide sequence: TGTGCCAGCCTCGGGGCCCGAGGCAAAAAGGGGGAGCAGTTCTTC.

The chain carries TRBV7-9 and TRBJ2-1; D is possibly TRBD2 (7 bases). The CDR3 length is 16 residues. Germline V gene sequence: CDR1 SEHNR, CDR2 FQNEAQ (reference sequence). The ends were cut back, 0 bases at V and 8 bases at J, with 17 bases in the middle. The CDR3 sequence is CASSLAVGGAIYEQFF. In DNA, the CDR3 is TGTGCCAGCAGCTTAGCGGTAGGGGGGGCCATCTATGAGCAGTTCTTC.

The V and J genes are TRBV24-1 and TRBJ2-5; D might be TRBD1 (5 bases). V lost 0 bases and J 1 base, leaving 11 bases between the germline ends. The CDR3 contains 16 residues. Germline V CDR1 and CDR2: KGHDR, SFDVKD. Written as DNA, the CDR3 is TGTGCCACCAGTGATTTGACCAGGGATCTCCAAGAGACCCAGTACTTC. Protein product: CATSDLTRDLQETQYF.

Regarding this clonotype: An end of the junction does not agree with germline; a read error may underlie this. The J gene is TRBJ2-3, the V gene TRBV11-2; 8 bases map to TRBD2. The CDR3 extends over 16 amino acids. The germline V gene has CDR1 SGHAT and CDR2 FQNNGV. In DNA, the CDR3 is TGTGCCAGCAGCTTAGGCGGGGGGATCAACACAGATACGCAGTGTTTT. Residues: CASSLGGGINTDTQCF.

This clonotype occurred a few times. The chain links TRBV6-5 to TRBJ2-7, with D possibly matching TRBD1 (5 bases). The V and J ends lost 2 bases and 2 bases respectively, with 13 bases between them. This CDR3 has 15 amino acids. CDR1 is MNHEY and CDR2 is SVGAGI in the germline V gene. CDR3 protein: CASSYNPWGPYEQYF. CDR3 nucleotide sequence: TGTGCCAGCAGTTACAATCCGTGGGGCCCCTACGAGCAGTACTTC.